These 18 T cell receptor beta chains were all obtained from the same sample, sequenced in a study of blood T cell repertoires in COVID-19 (TCRdb year 2020). Libraries were prepared through the immunoSEQ multiplex PCR assay. TCRdb took this table from immuneACCESS and kept in-frame rearrangements with V and J called. Such tables lack part of the clones; where checked against another copy, unresolved V genes explain under half of the gap, and the rest is unexplained. The sample contains 240,000 or so clones, 82% of them found a single time. Of the sample, about an eighth falls within the top ten clones. The sequencing sample was made of peripheral blood. Every receptor here comes from a woman in her sixties with active or convalescent COVID-19.

The chain joins TRBV3-1 (or the pseudogene TRBV3-2) to TRBJ1-6; 7 positions agree with TRBD1. With 4 bases clipped from V and 0 bases from J, the junction kept 3 bases outside the gene matches. The CDR3 runs to 16 residues. Germline values: CDR1 LGHDT, CDR2 YNNKEL (reference sequence). This CDR3 reads CASSLGQSSYNSPLHF. CDR3 bases: TGTGCCAGCAGCCTGGGACAGAGCTCCTATAATTCACCCCTCCACTTT.

V and J are TRBV30 and TRBJ2-2; a possible D gene is TRBD2 (5 bases). CDR1 and CDR2 (germline): GTSNPN, SVGIG (reference sequence). The CDR3 is 14 residues long. Deletions cut 2 bases from V and 2 bases from J, with 9 bases between. CDR3 region: CAWSRGSNTGELFF. The DNA for the CDR3 is TGTGCCTGGAGTCGGGGATCCAACACCGGGGAGCTGTTTTTT.

This chain joins TRBV27 and TRBJ2-1; 8 bases line up with TRBD1. The germline gives CDR1 MNHEY, CDR2 SMNVEV (reference sequence). The CDR3 length is 15 residues. V shed 5 bases and J 6 bases; nucleotides not matched to a gene: 9. The DNA of the CDR3 is TGTGCCAGCAGTCCTCAGGGGGCGCTTGCCAATGAGCAGTTCTTC. Translated: CASSPQGALANEQFF.

In its sample, this clone is medium-sized. Different DNA sequences within this sample yield the same CDR3. The chain uses TRBV7-3 and TRBJ2-1, with D perhaps matching TRBD1 (7 bases). The CDR3 runs 15 residues. The ends were cut back, 4 bases at V and 5 bases at J, with 15 bases in the middle. Germline CDR1 and CDR2: SGHTA and FQGTGA. CDR3 loop: CASSSRGAGHNEQFF. DNA of the CDR3: TGTGCCAGCAGCTCCAGGGGGGCGGGACACAATGAGCAGTTCTTC.

This chain uses TRBV13 with TRBJ1-3; 8 bases align to TRBD1. The CDR3 covers 15 residues. Germline CDR1 PRHDT, CDR2 FYEKMQ (reference sequence). Germline trimming cut 5 bases from V and 4 bases from J; bases unmatched to any gene: 7. CDR3 nucleotides: TGTGCCAGCAGCCCAGACAGGGGTGGGGGAAACACCATATATTTT. Its translation is CASSPDRGGGNTIYF.

The genes are TRBV6-5 and TRBJ2-3, with 11 positions matching TRBD2. The CDR3 has 15 amino acids. J gave up 2 bases and V 7 bases, and 5 bases lay outside the gene matches. CDR1 is MNHEY and CDR2 is SVGAGI in the germline V gene. The CDR3 loop is CASTATSGATDTQYF. CDR3 DNA: TGTGCCAGCACCGCGACTAGCGGGGCCACAGATACGCAGTATTTT.

In regard to this clone: Other DNA sequences in this sample translate to the same CDR3. The V and J genes are TRBV5-6 and TRBJ2-3; 8 positions match TRBD2. Germline trimming cut 4 bases from V and 0 bases from J; bases unmatched to any gene: 4. CDR1 is SGHDT and CDR2 is YYEEEE in the germline V gene. The CDR3 loop spans 15 amino acids. The CDR3 coding sequence is TGTGCCAGCAGCCCCTTAGCGGGGAGCACAGATACGCAGTATTTT. This sequence encodes CASSPLAGSTDTQYF.

There are a few counts of this clone. The rearrangement uses TRBV19 and TRBJ1-6; perhaps TRBD1 as D (6 bases). Trimming stripped 8 bases from V and 3 bases from J, with 8 bases between. This CDR3 region has 13 residues. Looked up from germline, CDR1 is LNHDA and CDR2 is SQIVND (reference sequence). CDR3 region: CASGDNYNSPLHF. CDR3 bases: TGTGCCAGTGGGGACAACTATAATTCACCCCTCCACTTT.

The V and J genes are TRBV10-3 and TRBJ2-7; 7 nucleotides align to TRBD2. This CDR3 spans 13 amino acids. After removal of 10 bases from V and 4 bases from J, the junction contained 10 bases not matched to a gene. The germline gives CDR1 ENHRY, CDR2 SYGVKD. The CDR3 DNA reads as TGTGCCACCGGGGGGAGCCAAGGATACGAGCAGTACTTC. It yields the protein CATGGSQGYEQYF.

The chain is built from TRBV4-2 and TRBJ1-2, with D perhaps matching TRBD1 (5 bases). There are 14 residues in the CDR3. The germline gives CDR1 LGHNA, CDR2 YNFKEQ. Between the trimmed V and J ends, which lost 0 bases and 3 bases, there was a span of 8 bases. The CDR3 nucleotides are TGTGCCAGCAGCCAAGACAGGGTTGACTATGGCTACACCTTC. This gives the protein CASSQDRVDYGYTF.

This sequence joins TRBV9 and TRBJ2-3; 11 bases are shared with TRBD1. V shed 2 bases, J shed 5 bases, and the junction held 4 bases outside the gene matches. CDR1 SGDLS and CDR2 YYNGEE come from the germline V gene. The length of the CDR3 is 15 residues. The CDR3, as DNA: TGTGCCAGCAGCGTCGGACAGGGGGCGGGAGATACGCAGTATTTT. Translating gives CASSVGQGAGDTQYF.

The chain couples TRBV7-6 to TRBJ2-1; possible D gene TRBD2, 6 bases. Germline V gene sequence: CDR1 SGHVS, CDR2 FNYEAQ. Trimming removed 5 bases at V and 3 bases at J, with 17 bases between. The CDR3 runs to 16 residues. In DNA, the CDR3 is TGTGCCAGCAGCCACGTGGGGAGGACGGACTACAATGAGCAGTTCTTC. It translates to CASSHVGRTDYNEQFF.

The chain employs TRBV19 and TRBJ2-7; possibly TRBD1 for D (6 bases). Trimming removed 3 bases at V and 5 bases at J, with 14 bases between. Germline V CDR1 and CDR2: LNHDA, SQIVND (reference sequence). The CDR3 length is 14 residues. Written as DNA, the CDR3 is TGTGCCAGTAGTATCTCCAGGGGTTACGACGAGCAGTACTTC. Its protein product is CASSISRGYDEQYF.

The V and J genes are TRBV5-5 and TRBJ1-6; D remains ambiguous. Germline CDR1 and CDR2: SGHKS and YYEKEE (reference sequence). CDR3 length: 14 residues. V was clipped by 0 bases and J by 4 bases, with 5 bases between them. The CDR3 is CASSLDRYNSPLHF. In nucleotides, the CDR3 is TGTGCCAGCAGCTTGGACAGATATAATTCACCCCTCCACTTT.

The chain employs TRBV2 and TRBJ1-4; 7 positions match TRBD1. CDR3 length equals 13 residues. Germline trimming cut 6 bases from V and 7 bases from J; bases unmatched to any gene: 5. Per germline, CDR1 SNHLY and CDR2 FYNNEI. The CDR3 nucleotides read TGTGCCAGCAGGACAGGGTTCAGTGAAAAACTGTTTTTT. Encoded protein: CASRTGFSEKLFF.

This clone was observed a single time. The V call is TRBV9, the J call TRBJ1-1; TRBD1 might be the D (6 bases). V dropped 5 bases and J dropped 0 bases, with 14 bases sitting between them. Per the germline V gene, CDR1 is SGDLS and CDR2 is YYNGEE. This CDR3 has 15 amino acids. The chain's CDR3 is CASSPGHRMNTEAFF. The CDR3 region has the DNA TGTGCCAGCAGTCCGGGACACCGAATGAACACTGAAGCTTTCTTT. Combining the CDR3 with reference TRBV9 and TRBJ1-1 gives the whole variable domain DSGVTQTPKHLITATGQRVTLRCSPRSGDLSVYWYQQSLDQGLQFLIQYYNGEERAKGNILERFSAQQFPDLHSELNLSSLELGDSALYFCASSPGHRMNTEAFFGQGTRLTVV.

V and J are TRBV7-6 and TRBJ2-1; TRBD1 is a possible D gene (6 bases). This CDR3 has 16 residues. V shed 3 bases and J shed 9 bases, with 21 bases lying between them. Per the germline V gene, CDR1 is SGHVS and CDR2 is FNYEAQ. CDR3 DNA sequence: TGTGCCAGCAGCTTTTCGGTCCCCAGGGGATACGTTGAGCAGTTCTTC. Protein sequence: CASSFSVPRGYVEQFF.

V usage is TRBV7-3 and J usage is TRBJ2-1, with D perhaps TRBD1 (5 bases). Germline assignment: CDR1 SGHTA and CDR2 FQGTGA. The CDR3 spans 13 residues. Deletions cut 3 bases from V and 3 bases from J, with 6 bases between. The CDR3 nucleotides are TGTGCCAGCAGCTTGACAGTCTACAATGAGCAGTTCTTC. Translated, it gives CASSLTVYNEQFF.